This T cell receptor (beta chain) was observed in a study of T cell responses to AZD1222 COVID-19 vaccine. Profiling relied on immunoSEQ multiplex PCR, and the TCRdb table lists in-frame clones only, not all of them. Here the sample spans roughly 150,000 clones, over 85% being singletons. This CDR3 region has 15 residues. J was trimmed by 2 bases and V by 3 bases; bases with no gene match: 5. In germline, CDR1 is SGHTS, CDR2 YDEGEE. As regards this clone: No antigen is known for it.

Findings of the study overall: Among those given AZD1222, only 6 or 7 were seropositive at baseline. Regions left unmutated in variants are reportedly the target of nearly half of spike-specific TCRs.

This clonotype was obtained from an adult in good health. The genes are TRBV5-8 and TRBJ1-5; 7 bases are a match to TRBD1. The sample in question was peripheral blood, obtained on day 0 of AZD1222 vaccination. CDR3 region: CASSSDREGNQPQHF. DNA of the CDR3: TGTGCCAGCAGCTCAGACAGGGAGGGCAATCAGCCCCAGCATTTT.